This T cell receptor (beta chain) was captured by sequencing in a study of shared clonotypes between healthy human individuals. As for the study in general: Three CD4 naive, three CD4 memory, two CD8 naive and one CD8 memory plate were used per donor.

Notes on this clone: Antigen unknown.

Clones were sequenced by immunoSEQ multiplex PCR, and TCRdb holds only the in-frame ones, with some missing. The sample lists approximately 1,500,000 clones, roughly 96% occurring once. The CDR3 totals 18 residues. V trimming: 5 bases; J trimming: 4 bases; junction bases outside the gene matches: 15. The germline CDR1 and CDR2 sequences are SEHNR and FQNEAQ (reference sequence). Study-wide findings and caveats: Shared across several donors were roughly 5% of the naive CD4 clonotypes. Naive subsets generally had larger estimated richness than memory subsets.

This clonotype originated in a man younger than 40 in good health. The V and J genes are TRBV7-9 and TRBJ2-1; 9 nucleotides match TRBD2. The sequencing sample was made of naive CD4+ T cells sorted from blood. Subset specified: CD45RA+ positively selected. CDR3 region: CASSPIGAGGYTYNEQFF. In nucleotides, the CDR3 is TGTGCCAGCAGCCCGATAGGAGCGGGAGGTTATACTTACAATGAGCAGTTCTTC.